These 22 T cell receptor beta chains were sequenced from one sample in a study of T cells expressing NK-cell markers. One entry per CDR3 protein, without DNA, is what TCRdb gives after re-calling the 5' RACE reads. Its table records 150,000 to 180,000 distinct CDR3 sequences. The specimen sequenced was blood T cells: a sorted CD56 or NKG2C T cell subset, CD4+ or CD8+ T cells, or bulk PBMC T cells (not recorded which). All receptors come from a woman aged 45 to 65 in good health.

V gene TRBV29-1 combines with J gene TRBJ2-3; no DNA is available, so the TRBD2 call from TCRdb remains unchecked. There are 17 residues in the CDR3. The germline V gene encodes CDR1 SQVTM and CDR2 ANQGSEA. CDR3 sequence reads: CSVEASGRESLTDTQYF.

This chain connects TRBV19 to TRBJ2-3. The V gene's germline CDR1 is LNHDA and CDR2 SQIVND (reference sequence). The CDR3 length is 11 residues. The CDR3 spells CASLGPDTQYF.

This chain links TRBV4-2 with TRBJ2-1. The CDR3 totals 13 residues. CDR1 LGHNA and CDR2 YNFKEQ come from the germline V gene. The CDR3 reads CASSQGNREEQFF.

This chain uses TRBV5-1 with TRBJ2-5. This CDR3 has 14 amino acids. The germline V gene encodes CDR1 SGHRS and CDR2 YFSETQ. The CDR3: CASSLMGDPETQYF.

The chain employs TRBV4-1 and TRBJ2-7; the TCRdb D gene call, TRBD2, has no DNA to confirm it. CDR1 and CDR2 from the germline V gene are MGHRA and YSYEKL. The CDR3 runs 14 residues. The CDR3 sequence: CASSQEREGYEQYF.

This chain uses TRBV4-1 with TRBJ2-1; the TCRdb call, TRBD2, lacks DNA for checking. This CDR3 is 16 amino acids long. From germline, CDR1 is MGHRA and CDR2 YSYEKL. The CDR3 is CASSPVGPSGKDEQFF.

The chain has TRBV5-1 and TRBJ2-1; TCRdb outputs TRBD1, but without DNA this stays unchecked. The germline V gene has CDR1 SGHRS and CDR2 YFSETQ. The CDR3 sequence is 13 residues long. The CDR3 sequence is CASRDSGLDEQFF. Looking up the rest from reference TRBV5-1 and TRBJ2-1 gives the full variable domain: KAGVTQTPRYLIKTRGQQVTLSCSPISGHRSVSWYQQTPGQGLQFLFEYFSETQRNKGNFPGRFSGRQFSNSRSEMNVSTLELGDSALYLCASRDSGLDEQFFGPGTRLTVL.

V and J are TRBV20-1 and TRBJ1-3; the D gene TCRdb calls, TRBD1, cannot be checked with no DNA. The CDR3 spans 16 residues. Per the germline V gene, CDR1 is DFQATT and CDR2 is SNEGSKA (reference sequence). The CDR3 loop is CSARGRNGRSGNTIYF.

The rearrangement links TRBV20-1 to TRBJ2-1; TCRdb proposes TRBD1, but this gene call is untestable without DNA. The CDR3 loop spans 15 amino acids. Germline V gene lookup returns CDR1 DFQATT and CDR2 SNEGSKA (reference sequence). CDR3 region: CSAKRDSSSYNEQFF.

This sequence joins TRBV7-9 and TRBJ1-2; TCRdb's assignment of TRBD1 cannot be checked, as there is no DNA. Per the germline V gene, CDR1 is SEHNR and CDR2 is FQNEAQ (reference sequence). The CDR3 has 14 residues. This CDR3 reads CASSLLETALGYTF.

CDR3 sequence reads: CASSGEGSEKLFF. V and J are TRBV3-1 and TRBJ1-4. Germline V gene data show CDR1 as LGHDT and CDR2 as YNNKEL (reference sequence). The CDR3 covers 13 residues.

The chain couples TRBV12-3 or TRBV12-4 to TRBJ2-3; TCRdb's D call of TRBD1 is untestable without DNA. There are 17 residues in the CDR3. CDR3: CASSPPGGGRATDTQYF.

The chain combines TRBV24-1 with TRBJ2-7; TCRdb picks TRBD2, but there is no DNA to check that call. The CDR3 totals 13 residues. Germline-derived CDR1 and CDR2 are KGHDR and SFDVKD. This chain's CDR3 is CATSQLGGGEQYF.

The chain joins TRBV4-1 to TRBJ2-3; TCRdb selects TRBD2, and the lack of DNA leaves this call unchecked. This CDR3 is 18 amino acids long. CDR1 and CDR2 (germline): MGHRA, YSYEKL. This CDR3 is CASSQDQIAGVESDTQYF.

V is TRBV19 and J is TRBJ2-1. Looked up from germline, CDR1 is LNHDA and CDR2 is SQIVND (reference sequence). The length of the CDR3 is 11 residues. This chain's CDR3 is CASTFRNEQFF.

The V gene is TRBV20-1, the J gene TRBJ2-3; TCRdb designates TRBD2, a call that cannot be tested without DNA. From germline, CDR1 is DFQATT and CDR2 SNEGSKA (reference sequence). The CDR3 contains 20 residues. The CDR3 spells CSARDVAGDRLAGRTDTQYF.

The genes are TRBV24-1 and TRBJ2-3; TCRdb selects TRBD2, and the lack of DNA leaves this call unchecked. Germline V gene sequence: CDR1 KGHDR, CDR2 SFDVKD. This CDR3 region has 13 residues. The CDR3 here is CATRTSGEDTQYF.

The chain carries TRBV4-1 and TRBJ2-2. Germline lookup yields CDR1 MGHRA and CDR2 YSYEKL. CDR3 length: 16 amino acids. This chain's CDR3 is CASSQGLTGNTGELFF.

The gene calls are TRBV19 and TRBJ2-1; the D call of TRBD1 rests on TCRdb alone, since no DNA is present to check it. Per germline, CDR1 LNHDA and CDR2 SQIVND (reference sequence). This CDR3 region has 15 residues. The CDR3 sequence is CASSIQGLSGDEQFF.

The chain combines TRBV7-8 with TRBJ2-7; lacking DNA, the TRBD2 call made by TCRdb goes unchecked. The CDR3 spans 16 residues. Germline V gives CDR1 SGHVS, CDR2 FQNEAQ. The CDR3 protein is CASSLGLAGVLYEQYF. The whole variable domain, remainder taken from reference TRBV7-8 and TRBJ2-7, is GAGVSQSPRYKVAKRGQDVALRCDPISGHVSLFWYQQALGQGPEFLTYFQNEAQLDKSGLPSDRFFAERPEGSVSTLKIQRTQQEDSAVYLCASSLGLAGVLYEQYFGPGTRLTVT.

V gene TRBV20-1 combines with J gene TRBJ2-3; TCRdb's D call of TRBD2 is untestable without DNA. Germline assignment: CDR1 DFQATT and CDR2 SNEGSKA (reference sequence). The CDR3 sequence is 20 residues long. The CDR3 region is CSAADGTSGTAPNIEDTQYF.

The V gene is TRBV7-7, the J gene TRBJ2-3; the TCRdb D gene call, TRBD1, has no DNA to confirm it. This CDR3 is built from 15 residues. CDR1 and CDR2 (germline): SSHAT, FNYEAQ (reference sequence). The CDR3: CASSSTGGGTDTQYF.